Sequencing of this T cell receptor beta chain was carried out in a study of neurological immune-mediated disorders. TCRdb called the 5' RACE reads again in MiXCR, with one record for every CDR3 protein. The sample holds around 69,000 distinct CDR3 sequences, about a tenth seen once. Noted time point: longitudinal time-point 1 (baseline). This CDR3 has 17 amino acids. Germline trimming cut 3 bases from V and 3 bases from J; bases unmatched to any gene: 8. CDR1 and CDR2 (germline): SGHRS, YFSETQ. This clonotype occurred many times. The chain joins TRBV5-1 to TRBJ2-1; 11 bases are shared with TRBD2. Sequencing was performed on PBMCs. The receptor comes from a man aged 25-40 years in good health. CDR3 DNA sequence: TGCGCCAGCAGCTCGTCGGGACTAGCGGACGTCTACAATGAGCAGTTCTTC. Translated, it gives CASSSSGLADVYNEQFF.